These 10 T cell receptor beta chains were sequenced from one sample in a study of T cells in Graves' hyperthyroidism and ophthalmopathy. Amplification yielded TCR beta CDR3 regions, with RNA transcripts as the source. The HTBI set primed first-round TCR CDR3 RT-PCR. TCRdb called the multiplex PCR reads again in MiXCR, with one record for every CDR3 protein. This table has about 350,000 distinct CDR3 sequences, 13% to 15% appearing once. The sample consisted of blood. All receptors derive from a woman aged 60-70 years with Graves' ophthalmopathy.

This clonotype has a count of ten or more. The rearrangement joins TRBV3-1 to TRBJ2-7, with no clear D. Per the germline V gene, CDR1 is LGHDT and CDR2 is YNNKEL (reference sequence). Trimming removed 1 base from V and 6 bases from J, with 22 bases in between. The CDR3 spans 17 residues. The CDR3 region is CASSQVRSTARGSEQYF. The CDR3 bases are TGTGCCAGCAGCCAAGTCCGATCGACGGCGCGAGGATCCGAGCAGTACTTC.

The V and J genes are TRBV24-1 and TRBJ2-1; D not certain. CDR1 and CDR2 (germline): KGHDR, SFDVKD. This CDR3 has 15 residues. The V and J ends lost 4 bases and 0 bases respectively, with 9 bases between them. CDR3 sequence (DNA): TGTGCCACCAGTGACAGCTCTCACTCCTACAATGAGCAGTTCTTC. The encoded protein is CATSDSSHSYNEQFF.

In DNA form, the CDR3 reads TGCGCCAGCAGCTCACGGACTAGCGGGAGGGAGTACTTC. Residues: CASSSRTSGREYF. This chain uses TRBV5-1 with TRBJ2-4, with 15 nucleotides matching TRBD2. CDR1 and CDR2 from the germline V gene are SGHRS and YFSETQ. V dropped 3 bases and J dropped 14; count of bases not matched to a gene: 3. The CDR3 is 13 amino acids. The whole variable domain, remainder taken from reference TRBV5-1 and TRBJ2-4, is KAGVTQTPRYLIKTRGQQVTLSCSPISGHRSVSWYQQTPGQGLQFLFEYFSETQRNKGNFPGRFSGRQFSNSRSEMNVSTLELGDSALYLCASSSRTSGREYFGAGTRLSVL.

DNA of the CDR3: TGTGCCAGCAGCTCACCAAAGAAACCCGAGCAGTACTTC. Protein: CASSSPKKPEQYF. This chain uses TRBV5-4 with TRBJ2-7; no clear D. Between the trimmed V and J ends, which lost 3 bases and 6 bases, there was a span of 13 bases. Per germline, CDR1 SGHNT and CDR2 YYREEE (reference sequence). The CDR3 runs to 13 residues.

To note about this clonotype: One base away lies a much larger clone, so this may be a sequencing read error. The V call is TRBV5-1, the J call TRBJ2-7; 7 bases align to TRBD1. The CDR3 has 14 residues. Germline loops: CDR1 SGHRS, CDR2 YFSETQ. Trimming took 6 bases from V and 6 from J; bases not matched to a gene: 12. The CDR3 region has the DNA TGCGCCAGCAACCTCCGACAGGGTTGGGGCGAGCAGTACTTC. It translates to CASNLRQGWGEQYF.

V is TRBV6-1 and J is TRBJ2-5, with D maybe TRBD2 (7 bases). Germline V gene lookup returns CDR1 MNHNS and CDR2 SASEGT. V was shortened by 0 bases and J by 7 bases, with 12 bases between the two germline ends. The CDR3 contains 14 residues. The CDR3 is CASSEAGGGRTQYF. The CDR3 DNA is TGTGCCAGCAGTGAAGCCGGCGGGGGCCGGACCCAGTACTTC.

The CDR3 sequence is CSVGDFPLETQYF. CDR3 coding DNA: TGCAGCGTCGGGGACTTCCCTTTGGAGACCCAGTACTTC. V and J are TRBV29-1 and TRBJ2-5; maybe TRBD2 (6 bases). V lost 6 bases, J lost 5 bases, and 16 bases lay in between. Germline V gene lookup returns CDR1 SQVTM and CDR2 ANQGSEA. This CDR3 contains 13 residues.

This clonotype was seen repeatedly, ten times or more. The chain has TRBV7-8 and TRBJ2-7; D may be TRBD2 (5 bases). The V gene's germline CDR1 is SGHVS and CDR2 FQNEAQ. The germline V and J ends were trimmed by 2 bases and 4 bases, with 21 bases remaining between them. This CDR3 has 17 residues. The chain's CDR3 is CASSLNLARPTVYEQYF. The CDR3 bases are TGTGCCAGCAGCTTAAACCTAGCAAGACCCACTGTATACGAGCAGTACTTC.

This clonotype was seen repeatedly, ten times or more. The rearrangement uses TRBV2 and TRBJ2-3; TRBD2 agrees at 10 bases. Looked up from germline, CDR1 is SNHLY and CDR2 is FYNNEI. The CDR3 spans 15 residues. V was clipped by 5 bases and J by 4 bases; unmatched bases: 6. The CDR3 here is CASSPGTSVPDTQYF. The CDR3 DNA reads TGTGCCAGCAGTCCCGGGACTAGCGTCCCAGATACGCAGTATTTT.

V usage is TRBV9 and J usage is TRBJ2-1; no clear D gene. The V end was cut by 6 bases, the J end by 6 bases, with 16 bases between. This CDR3 region has 14 residues. Germline V gene sequence: CDR1 SGDLS, CDR2 YYNGEE. The CDR3 here is CASTRAMESNEQFF. The CDR3 coding sequence is TGTGCCAGCACCCGGGCTATGGAAAGCAATGAGCAGTTCTTC.